This T cell receptor (beta chain) was found in a study of T cell repertoires in cytomegalovirus infection. About the research overall: Peptides in the study included HLA-C-restricted and HLA-B-restricted CMV epitopes. Matching HLA type, along with CMV infection, was indicated by public TCR beta signatures. General study results and limits: Totalled public TCR beta family frequency picked out people who carried CMV plus the relevant HLA. HLA-C-restricted TCR beta clonotypes specific for CMV led the ex vivo response.

The CDR3 extends over 16 amino acids. After removal of 5 bases from V and 2 bases from J, the junction contained 9 bases not matched to a gene. Germline V gene lookup returns CDR1 SGHRS and CDR2 YFSETQ. A single record per CDR3 protein comes from TCRdb applying MiXCR to the reads. The sample has 400,000 to 600,000 distinct CDR3 sequences, roughly 43% seen once. In the case of this clonotype: Its cognate antigen is unknown.

The input for sequencing was cultured PBMCs, taken from culture after CMV antigen stimulation. The rearrangement uses TRBV5-1 and TRBJ2-2, with 7 bases matching TRBD2. This TCR was recovered from a human donor in good health (CMV status not recorded). Some clones in this sample may be carry-over from other donors' samples. The CDR3 DNA is TGCGCCAGCAGGGCCTCCAGCGGGATTAACACCGGGGAGCTGTTTTTT. This encodes CASRASSGINTGELFF.